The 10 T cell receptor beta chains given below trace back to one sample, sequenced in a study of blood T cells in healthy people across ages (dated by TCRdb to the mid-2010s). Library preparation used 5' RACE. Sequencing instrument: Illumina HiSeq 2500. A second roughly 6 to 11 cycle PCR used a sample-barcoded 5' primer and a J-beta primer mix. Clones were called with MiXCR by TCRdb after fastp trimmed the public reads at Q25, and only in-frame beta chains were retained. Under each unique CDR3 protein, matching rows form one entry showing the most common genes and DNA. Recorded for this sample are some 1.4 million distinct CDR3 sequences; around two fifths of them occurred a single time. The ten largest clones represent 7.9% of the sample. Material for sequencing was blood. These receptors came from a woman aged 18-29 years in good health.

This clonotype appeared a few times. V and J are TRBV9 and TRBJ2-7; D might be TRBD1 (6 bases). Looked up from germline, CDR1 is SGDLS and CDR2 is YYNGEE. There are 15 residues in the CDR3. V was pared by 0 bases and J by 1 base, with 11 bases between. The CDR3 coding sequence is TGTGCCAGCAGCGTAGATCTAGGGGGATCCTACGAGCAGTACTTC. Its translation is CASSVDLGGSYEQYF.

The CDR3 coding sequence is TGTGCCAGCTCACCACTTCCTAGCGGGAGCCACTCTGGGGCCAACGTCCTGACTTTC. Its protein product is CASSPLPSGSHSGANVLTF. The chain combines TRBV18 with TRBJ2-6; TRBD2 aligns across 10 bases. CDR1 and CDR2 (germline): KGHSH, LQKENI. V shed 1 base, J shed 0 bases, and the junction held 6 bases outside the gene matches. The CDR3 runs 19 residues.

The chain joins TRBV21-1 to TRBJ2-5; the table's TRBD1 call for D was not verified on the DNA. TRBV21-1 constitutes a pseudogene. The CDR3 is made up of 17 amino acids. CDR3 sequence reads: CASSKAPSGTGCDEQYF. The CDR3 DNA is TGTGCCAGCAGCAAAGCGCCCTCCGGGACAGGGTGCGATGAGCAGTACTTC.

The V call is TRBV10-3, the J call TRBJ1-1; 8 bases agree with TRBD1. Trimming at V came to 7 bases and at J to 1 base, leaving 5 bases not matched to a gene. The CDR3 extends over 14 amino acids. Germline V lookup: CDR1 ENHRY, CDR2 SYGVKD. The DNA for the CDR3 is TGTGCCATCAAGTTGGGACAGGAGAACACTGAAGCTTTCTTT. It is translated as CAIKLGQENTEAFF.

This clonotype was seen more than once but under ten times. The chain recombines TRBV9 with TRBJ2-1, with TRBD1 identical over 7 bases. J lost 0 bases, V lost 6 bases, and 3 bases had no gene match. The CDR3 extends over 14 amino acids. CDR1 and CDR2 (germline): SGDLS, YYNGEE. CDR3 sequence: CASNSGGSYNEQFF. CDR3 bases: TGTGCCAGCAATTCAGGGGGCTCCTACAATGAGCAGTTCTTC. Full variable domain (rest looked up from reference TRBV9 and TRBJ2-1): DSGVTQTPKHLITATGQRVTLRCSPRSGDLSVYWYQQSLDQGLQFLIQYYNGEERAKGNILERFSAQQFPDLHSELNLSSLELGDSALYFCASNSGGSYNEQFFGPGTRLTVL.

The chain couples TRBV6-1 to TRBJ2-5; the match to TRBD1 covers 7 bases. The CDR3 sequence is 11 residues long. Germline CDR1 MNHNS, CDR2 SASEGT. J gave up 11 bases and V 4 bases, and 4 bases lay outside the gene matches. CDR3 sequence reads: CASSAWDSQYF. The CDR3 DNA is TGTGCCAGCAGTGCATGGGACAGTCAGTACTTC.

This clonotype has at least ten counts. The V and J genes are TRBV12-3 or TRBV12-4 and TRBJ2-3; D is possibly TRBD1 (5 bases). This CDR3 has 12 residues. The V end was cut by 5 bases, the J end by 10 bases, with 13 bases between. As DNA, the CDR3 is TGTGCCAGCAGTAGTAGGGGCGATGCGCAGTATTTT. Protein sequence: CASSSRGDAQYF.

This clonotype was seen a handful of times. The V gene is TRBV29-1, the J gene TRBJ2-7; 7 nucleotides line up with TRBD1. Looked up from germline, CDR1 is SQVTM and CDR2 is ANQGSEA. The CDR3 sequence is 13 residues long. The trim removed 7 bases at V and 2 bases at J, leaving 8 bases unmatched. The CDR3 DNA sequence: TGCAGCGCCCAGACAGGGCGTACCTACGAGCAGTACTTC. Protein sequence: CSAQTGRTYEQYF.

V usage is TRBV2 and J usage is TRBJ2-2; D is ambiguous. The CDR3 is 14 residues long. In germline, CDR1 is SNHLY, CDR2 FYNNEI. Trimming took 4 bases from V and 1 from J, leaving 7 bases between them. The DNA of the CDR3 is TGTGCCAGCAGTGCTGCTGTGAACACCGGGGAGCTGTTTTTT. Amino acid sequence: CASSAAVNTGELFF.

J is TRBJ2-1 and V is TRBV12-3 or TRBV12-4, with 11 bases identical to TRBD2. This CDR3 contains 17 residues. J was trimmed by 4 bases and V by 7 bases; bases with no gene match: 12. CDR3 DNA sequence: TGTGCCAGCACCTATAACCTGGGACTAGCGGAGTACAATGAGCAGTTCTTC. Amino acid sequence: CASTYNLGLAEYNEQFF.